This is a list of T cell receptor beta chains from one sample in a study of cytotoxic CD8 clonotypes in ibrutinib-treated CLL. Clones were read by immunoSEQ multiplex PCR, and TCRdb kept only the in-frame ones, dropping some. The profile shows about 140,000 clones, more than 75% of them singletons. The sample in question was PBMCs, obtained after 24 months of ibrutinib treatment. The origin of the receptors is a human donor with chronic lymphocytic leukemia. CDR3s include the opening cysteine and the closing phenylalanine or tryptophan. The D gene is left open where the match is weak. Clone size is shown for a subset of rows, as once, few, many or a class of expanded clone.

d_gene,abundance,j_gene,v_gene,CDR3aa,CDR3nt
NA,many,TRBJ2-3,TRBV11-3,CASSSHTDTQYF,TGTGCCAGCAGCTCCCACACAGATACGCAGTATTTT
TRBD1,NA,TRBJ1-5,TRBV5-8,CASSPGGLGQPQHF,TGTGCCAGCAGCCCAGGGGGATTAGGCCAGCCCCAGCATTTT
NA,few,TRBJ2-7,TRBV2,CASGGGSYEQYF,TGTGCCAGCGGGGGAGGCTCCTACGAGCAGTACTTC
NA,once,TRBJ1-4,TRBV5-1,CASSLGDRTNEKLFF,TGCGCCAGCAGCTTGGGAGACAGGACTAATGAAAAACTGTTTTTT
NA,NA,TRBJ2-1,TRBV5-1,CASSLGQAGEQFF,TGCGCCAGCAGCTTAGGCCAGGCGGGTGAGCAGTTCTTC
NA,NA,TRBJ2-7,TRBV7-3,CASSFGPTYEQYF,TGTGCCAGCAGTTTCGGTCCTACCTACGAGCAGTACTTC
NA,few,TRBJ1-5,TRBV19,CASSKAGLNQPQHF,TGTGCCAGTAGTAAGGCCGGACTCAATCAGCCCCAGCATTTT
NA,NA,TRBJ1-3,TRBV6-5,CASSPEGGAGNTIYF,TGTGCCAGCAGCCCCGAGGGGGGCGCTGGAAACACCATATATTTT
NA,NA,TRBJ1-5,TRBV9,CASSPGPVEPQHF,TGTGCCAGCAGCCCGGGACCCGTGGAGCCCCAGCATTTT
TRBD1,NA,TRBJ2-3,TRBV7-8,CASSLRRDRWDTQYF,TGTGCCAGCAGCTTAAGGCGGGACAGGTGGGATACGCAGTATTTT
NA,NA,TRBJ1-4,TRBV27,CASSLRGRGHGEKLFF,TGTGCCAGCAGTTTACGAGGGAGGGGCCACGGGGAAAAACTGTTTTTT
NA,NA,TRBJ1-2,TRBV2,CASPPRGYTF,TGTGCCAGCCCCCCCCGAGGCTACACCTTC
TRBD2,NA,TRBJ2-4,TRBV5-1,CASSPERGGRENIQYF,TGCGCCAGCAGCCCCGAGCGGGGGGGCCGGGAAAACATTCAGTACTTC
NA,NA,TRBJ2-7,TRBV6-1,CASKDQATYEQYF,TGTGCCAGCAAAGACCAAGCGACCTACGAGCAGTACTTC
NA,NA,TRBJ2-3,TRBV5-1,CASSNTGRTDTQYF,TGCGCCAGCAGCAACACTGGGCGCACAGATACGCAGTATTTT
NA,NA,TRBJ1-2,TRBV10-2,CASSGWIRAGGYTF,TGCGCCAGCAGTGGGTGGATCAGGGCGGGAGGCTACACCTTC
NA,NA,TRBJ1-4,TRBV6-5,CASSYSYRNNEKLFF,TGTGCCAGCAGTTACTCGTACAGAAATAATGAAAAACTGTTTTTT
NA,NA,TRBJ1-1,TRBV18,CASSLNHEAFF,TGTGCCAGCTCACTTAATCATGAAGCTTTCTTT
TRBD1,NA,TRBJ1-2,TRBV7-9,CASSPQGGYGYTF,TGTGCCAGCAGCCCACAGGGGGGCTATGGCTACACCTTC
TRBD2,NA,TRBJ2-3,TRBV10-3,CAISPVSGGHTDTQYF,TGTGCCATCAGCCCGGTTAGCGGGGGCCACACAGATACGCAGTATTTT
NA,few,TRBJ2-7,TRBV10-1,CARFGVGNF,NA
NA,NA,TRBJ1-2,TRBV5-6,CASSLGQWGYGYTF,TGTGCCAGCAGCCTAGGACAGTGGGGTTATGGCTACACCTTC
NA,few,TRBJ1-5,TRBV6-5,CASSRGPISNQPQHF,TGTGCCAGCAGCAGGGGACCGATTAGCAATCAGCCCCAGCATTTT
NA,NA,TRBJ2-3,TRBV10-3,CAIRLDGSTDTQYF,TGTGCCATCAGGCTCGACGGAAGCACAGATACGCAGTATTTT
NA,NA,TRBJ1-6,TRBV6-1,CASSEAPPGPYTGSPLHF,TGTGCCAGCAGTGAAGCCCCACCAGGGCCCTATACGGGTTCACCCCTCCACTTT